Below, 18 T cell receptor beta chains from the same sample are listed, as sequenced in a study of cytomegalovirus exposure and HLA in healthy donors. The PCR had 60 Vbeta and 13 Jbeta primers. Clones were read by immunoSEQ multiplex PCR, and TCRdb kept only the in-frame ones, dropping some. The data show about 80,000 clones, 79% seen once. Input material: PBMCs. These receptors were collected from a woman in her thirties or forties in good health and CMV-seropositive.

The rearrangement links TRBV6-6 to TRBJ2-7; D remains unclear. V was clipped by 0 bases and J by 2 bases, with 11 bases between them. The germline V gene has CDR1 MNHNY and CDR2 SVGAGI (reference sequence). The CDR3 spans 15 residues. CDR3 nucleotides: TGTGCCAGCAGTTACTCGCCGGAGCCTACCTACGAGCAGTACTTC. It translates to CASSYSPEPTYEQYF.

In this sample, this clone turned up once. As DNA, the CDR3 is TGTGCCAGCAGCCTACAGGGATTCACCGGGGAGCTGTTTTTT. It yields the protein CASSLQGFTGELFF. The V and J genes are TRBV5-6 and TRBJ2-2, with D possibly TRBD1 on 6 matching bases. The CDR3 extends over 14 amino acids. V dropped 4 bases and J dropped 4 bases, with 11 bases sitting between them. From germline, CDR1 is SGHDT and CDR2 YYEEEE.

The genes are TRBV7-9 and TRBJ2-7; 13 nucleotides match TRBD2. The CDR3 has 17 residues. The germline gives CDR1 SEHNR, CDR2 FQNEAQ (reference sequence). Germline trimming cut 5 bases from V and 9 bases from J; bases unmatched to any gene: 16. CDR3 residues: CASSPQAGTSGVVGQYF. The CDR3 DNA reads TGTGCCAGCAGCCCGCAGGCCGGGACTAGCGGGGTGGTTGGGCAGTACTTC.

This chain connects TRBV6-5 to TRBJ1-2; 9 positions match TRBD1. The J segment lost 5 bases and the V segment lost 6 bases, leaving 7 bases of the junction unmatched. The CDR3 extends over 14 amino acids. CDR1 and CDR2 (germline): MNHEY, SVGAGI. This CDR3 is CASRLGQGLYGYTF. The CDR3 DNA reads as TGTGCCAGCAGGCTAGGACAGGGGTTGTATGGCTACACCTTC.

In its sample, this clone was seen a few times. The CDR3 region is CASSLQTGTSSYNEQFF. CDR3 in DNA: TGTGCCAGCAGCTTACAAACCGGGACTAGTTCTTACAATGAGCAGTTCTTC. The rearrangement uses TRBV7-6 and TRBJ2-1; TRBD2 matches 8 bases. The CDR3 is made up of 17 amino acids. Germline trimming cut 2 bases from V and 4 bases from J; bases unmatched to any gene: 10. The V gene's germline CDR1 is SGHVS and CDR2 FNYEAQ.

This chain connects TRBV7-8 to TRBJ2-7; D is perhaps TRBD1 (6 bases). Looked up from germline, CDR1 is SGHVS and CDR2 is FQNEAQ. V shed 2 bases and J shed 1 base, with 21 bases lying between them. The CDR3 runs to 18 residues. The chain's CDR3 is CASSLPKITGLISYEQYF. The CDR3 DNA sequence: TGTGCCAGCAGCTTACCAAAGATAACAGGGTTAATTTCCTACGAGCAGTACTTC.

CDR3 amino acids: CAWARGEGGYEQYF. DNA for the CDR3: TGTGCCTGGGCGAGGGGGGAGGGCGGCTACGAGCAGTACTTC. This rearrangement joins TRBV30 to TRBJ2-7; maybe TRBD2 (7 bases). Germline loops: CDR1 GTSNPN, CDR2 SVGIG (reference sequence). The CDR3 extends over 14 amino acids. Trimming left V 5 bases short and J 3 bases short, with 17 bases between.

V usage is TRBV18 and J usage is TRBJ2-7, with D possibly matching TRBD2 (6 bases). V shed 3 bases and J shed 0 bases, with 9 bases lying between them. Germline loops: CDR1 KGHSH, CDR2 LQKENI. The CDR3 loop spans 14 amino acids. In DNA form, the CDR3 reads TGTGCCAGCTCACCTGGACTATCCTCCTACGAGCAGTACTTC. Protein product: CASSPGLSSYEQYF.

The genes are TRBV28 and TRBJ2-7, with D perhaps TRBD1 (6 bases). CDR1 is MDHEN and CDR2 is SYDVKM in the germline V gene. V was trimmed by 3 bases and J by 6 bases, leaving 15 bases between them. This CDR3 comprises 14 residues. The CDR3 sequence: CASSFRGPPSEQYF. DNA of the CDR3: TGTGCCAGCAGTTTCAGGGGACCGCCCTCCGAGCAGTACTTC.

This clone was observed a handful of times. At one of its ends the junction is not consistent with the germline gene, which may arise from a read error. The chain is built from TRBV29-1 and TRBJ2-2; TRBD1 might be the D (6 bases). The germline gives CDR1 SQVTM, CDR2 ANQGSEA. The CDR3 has 14 amino acids. The CDR3 DNA follows: TGCAGCGCTGAATCCGGACAGACCACCGGGGAGCTGTTTTTT. Translating gives CSAESGQTTGELFF.

The rearrangement links TRBV4-1 to TRBJ2-7; maybe TRBD1 (6 bases). The V gene lost 0 bases and the J gene lost 1 base, with 19 bases spanning the gap. The CDR3 has 18 residues. Germline V gives CDR1 MGHRA, CDR2 YSYEKL. This CDR3 reads CASSQDQSWDTRSYEQYF. In nucleotides, the CDR3 is TGCGCCAGCAGCCAAGATCAATCGTGGGACACCCGATCCTACGAGCAGTACTTC.

The rearrangement links TRBV9 to TRBJ1-3, with D unclear. CDR3 length equals 16 residues. The germline CDR1 and CDR2 sequences are SGDLS and YYNGEE. Trimming removed 0 bases at V and 4 bases at J, with 14 bases between. CDR3 sequence reads: CASSVGKGSLGNTIYF. The CDR3 nucleotides read TGTGCCAGCAGCGTAGGGAAAGGGAGCCTAGGAAACACCATATATTTT.

This clone has just a few counts. Here the CDR3 reads CASSFSGLGSYEQYF. The CDR3 nucleotides read TGTGCCAGTAGTTTTTCAGGCTTAGGATCCTACGAGCAGTACTTC. V is TRBV19 and J is TRBJ2-7; D not certain. Trimming stripped 5 bases from V and 1 base from J, with 15 bases between. The V gene's germline CDR1 is LNHDA and CDR2 SQIVND (reference sequence). CDR3 size: 15 residues.

In its sample, this clone was seen a few times. The gene calls are TRBV9 and TRBJ2-3; D unclear. The CDR3 spans 16 residues. The germline gives CDR1 SGDLS, CDR2 YYNGEE. Trimming removed 0 bases at V and 0 bases at J, with 11 bases between. The CDR3 reads CASSVGLPYSTDTQYF. In nucleotides, the CDR3 is TGTGCCAGCAGCGTAGGTCTACCTTACAGCACAGATACGCAGTATTTT.

The rearrangement joins TRBV5-6 to TRBJ1-4; no clear D. The ends were cut back, 4 bases at V and 8 bases at J, with 12 bases in the middle. From germline, CDR1 is SGHDT and CDR2 YYEEEE. The CDR3 extends over 13 amino acids. CDR3 coding DNA: TGTGCCAGCAGCCCCATCAGGTCGGAAAAACTGTTTTTT. Encoded protein: CASSPIRSEKLFF.

This chain connects TRBV6-5 to TRBJ1-1, with 7 positions matching TRBD1. This CDR3 spans 16 amino acids. V trimming: 6 bases; J trimming: 4 bases; junction bases outside the gene matches: 14. CDR1 is MNHEY and CDR2 is SVGAGI in the germline V gene. The CDR3: CASRYLITGDGTEAFF. CDR3 nucleotide sequence: TGTGCCAGCAGATACCTAATAACAGGGGATGGCACTGAAGCTTTCTTT.

This chain uses TRBV5-1 with TRBJ1-4; TRBD1 aligns across 9 bases. J lost 7 bases, V lost 3 bases, and 7 bases had no gene match. Germline values: CDR1 SGHRS, CDR2 YFSETQ. This CDR3 has 15 residues. CDR3 region: CASSWEGQGPEKLFF. The CDR3 nucleotides are TGCGCCAGCAGCTGGGAGGGACAGGGACCTGAAAAACTGTTTTTT.

The genes are TRBV7-8 and TRBJ2-7; D may be TRBD1 (5 bases). Trimming shortened V by 2 bases and J by 1 base, and 15 bases separated the two germline ends. Germline loops: CDR1 SGHVS, CDR2 FQNEAQ. The CDR3 length is 16 residues. The CDR3 nucleotides are TGTGCCAGCAGCTTACGCACAGGATTTGGGTCCTACGAGCAGTACTTC. Translation: CASSLRTGFGSYEQYF.